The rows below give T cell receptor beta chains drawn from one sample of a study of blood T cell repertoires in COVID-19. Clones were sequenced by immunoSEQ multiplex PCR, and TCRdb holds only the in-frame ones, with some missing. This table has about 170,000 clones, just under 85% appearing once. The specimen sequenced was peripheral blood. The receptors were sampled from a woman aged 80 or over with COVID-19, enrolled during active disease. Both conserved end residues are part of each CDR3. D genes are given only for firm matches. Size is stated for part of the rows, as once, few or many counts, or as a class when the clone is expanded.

CDR3 protein: CSASLIGELFF
CDR3 DNA: TGCAGTGCTAGTTTAATCGGGGAGCTGTTTTTT
V gene: TRBV20-1
clone size: NA
J gene: TRBJ2-2
CDR3 length: 11
D gene: NA

CDR3 protein: CASSPRFDNPGELYEQYF
CDR3 DNA: TGTGCCAGCTCACCACGATTTGATAACCCAGGGGAGCTCTACGAGCAGTACTTC
V gene: TRBV18
clone size: NA
J gene: TRBJ2-7
CDR3 length: 18
D gene: NA

CDR3 protein: CASSQDRTGGRAGANVLTF
CDR3 DNA: TGCGCCAGCAGCCAAGACCGGACAGGGGGCAGGGCTGGGGCCAACGTCCTGACTTTC
V gene: TRBV4-1
clone size: NA
J gene: TRBJ2-6
CDR3 length: 19
D gene: TRBD1

CDR3 protein: CASSIGNKNIQYF
CDR3 DNA: TGTGCCAGTAGTATCGGGAACAAAAACATTCAGTACTTC
V gene: TRBV19
clone size: NA
J gene: TRBJ2-4
CDR3 length: 13
D gene: NA

CDR3 protein: CASSLVFQETQYF
CDR3 DNA: TGTGCCAGCAGCTTAGTATTTCAAGAGACCCAGTACTTC
V gene: TRBV7-8
clone size: NA
J gene: TRBJ2-5
CDR3 length: 13
D gene: NA

CDR3 protein: CASSLEWSGTQYF
CDR3 DNA: TGTGCCAGCAGCTTAGAGTGGTCGGGTACGCAGTATTTT
V gene: TRBV7-2
clone size: NA
J gene: TRBJ2-3
CDR3 length: 13
D gene: NA

CDR3 protein: CASNLDRSNQPQHF
CDR3 DNA: TGTGCCAGCAACCTAGACAGGAGTAATCAGCCCCAGCATTTT
V gene: TRBV2
clone size: NA
J gene: TRBJ1-5
CDR3 length: 14
D gene: NA

CDR3 protein: CASSSRRGRVTEAFF
CDR3 DNA: TGTGCCAGCAGCTCCAGGCGGGGGCGAGTCACTGAAGCTTTCTTT
V gene: TRBV13
clone size: NA
J gene: TRBJ1-1
CDR3 length: 15
D gene: NA

CDR3 protein: CASSPAGWDSPLHF
CDR3 DNA: TGTGCCAGCTCACCGGCAGGGTGGGATTCACCCCTCCACTTT
V gene: TRBV18
clone size: few
J gene: TRBJ1-6
CDR3 length: 14
D gene: NA

CDR3 protein: CASSLVSGRPYEQYF
CDR3 DNA: TGTGCCAGCAGTTTAGTTAGCGGGCGCCCCTACGAGCAGTACTTC
V gene: TRBV28
clone size: NA
J gene: TRBJ2-7
CDR3 length: 15
D gene: TRBD2

CDR3 protein: CASSYGQGRSEAFF
CDR3 DNA: TGTGCCAGCAGTTACGGGCAGGGCCGGTCTGAAGCTTTCTTT
V gene: TRBV6-6
clone size: NA
J gene: TRBJ1-1
CDR3 length: 14
D gene: NA

CDR3 protein: CASSFLSGLGGELFF
CDR3 DNA: TGTGCCAGCAGTTTTCTAAGTGGGCTTGGCGGGGAGCTGTTTTTT
V gene: TRBV28
clone size: NA
J gene: TRBJ2-2
CDR3 length: 15
D gene: NA

CDR3 protein: CSVPTAGEQYF
CDR3 DNA: TGCAGCGTACCAACAGCAGGCGAGCAGTACTTC
V gene: TRBV29-1
clone size: NA
J gene: TRBJ2-7
CDR3 length: 11
D gene: NA

CDR3 protein: CASCRTGPPMNTEAFF
CDR3 DNA: TGTGCCAGTTGCCGCACAGGACCGCCGATGAACACTGAAGCTTTCTTT
V gene: TRBV19
clone size: NA
J gene: TRBJ1-1
CDR3 length: 16
D gene: NA

CDR3 protein: CASSSPTSGGVMVDTQYF
CDR3 DNA: TGTGCCAGCAGCTCCCCGACTAGCGGGGGCGTGATGGTAGATACGCAGTATTTT
V gene: TRBV5-5
clone size: NA
J gene: TRBJ2-3
CDR3 length: 18
D gene: TRBD2

CDR3 protein: CASSPTGQVVSGYTF
CDR3 DNA: TGTGCCAGCAGCCCGACGGGACAGGTAGTGTCTGGCTACACCTTC
V gene: TRBV5-5
clone size: NA
J gene: TRBJ1-2
CDR3 length: 15
D gene: TRBD1

CDR3 protein: CATSRDRRQPNTGELFF
CDR3 DNA: TGTGCCACCAGCAGGGACAGACGCCAACCTAACACCGGGGAGCTGTTTTTT
V gene: TRBV15
clone size: NA
J gene: TRBJ2-2
CDR3 length: 17
D gene: NA

CDR3 protein: CASSRGQGTTEKLFF
CDR3 DNA: TGTGCCAGCTCCAGGGGACAGGGCACGACTGAAAAACTGTTTTTT
V gene: TRBV18
clone size: NA
J gene: TRBJ1-4
CDR3 length: 15
D gene: TRBD1

CDR3 protein: CASTVAGGLQQTQYF
CDR3 DNA: TGTGCCAGCACCGTAGCGGGAGGGCTTCAGCAGACCCAGTACTTC
V gene: TRBV6-5
clone size: NA
J gene: TRBJ2-5
CDR3 length: 15
D gene: TRBD2

CDR3 protein: CASSQNLAGASDTQYF
CDR3 DNA: TGTGCCAGCAGCCAAAACCTCGCGGGGGCGTCAGATACGCAGTATTTT
V gene: TRBV3-1/TRBV3-2
clone size: NA
J gene: TRBJ2-3
CDR3 length: 16
D gene: NA

CDR3 protein: CASSFGTAGQPQHF
CDR3 DNA: TGCGCCAGCAGCTTCGGGACAGCTGGACAGCCCCAGCATTTT
V gene: TRBV5-1
clone size: few
J gene: TRBJ1-5
CDR3 length: 14
D gene: TRBD1

CDR3 protein: CASSLPTSGHNEQFF
CDR3 DNA: TGTGCCAGCAGCTTGCCAACTAGCGGGCACAATGAGCAGTTCTTC
V gene: TRBV5-4
clone size: NA
J gene: TRBJ2-1
CDR3 length: 15
D gene: TRBD2

CDR3 protein: CASSEGTGRETQYF
CDR3 DNA: TGTGCCAGCAGCGAAGGGACAGGACGAGAGACCCAGTACTTC
V gene: TRBV7-9
clone size: NA
J gene: TRBJ2-5
CDR3 length: 14
D gene: TRBD1

CDR3 protein: CASSQGTAHTEAFF
CDR3 DNA: TGTGCCAGTAGTCAAGGGACAGCGCACACTGAAGCTTTCTTT
V gene: TRBV19
clone size: NA
J gene: TRBJ1-1
CDR3 length: 14
D gene: TRBD1

CDR3 protein: CAQQGRTNTGELFF
CDR3 DNA: TGTGCCCAGCAAGGCAGGACGAACACCGGGGAGCTGTTTTTT
V gene: TRBV7-9
clone size: once
J gene: TRBJ2-2
CDR3 length: 14
D gene: NA

CDR3 protein: CASSQFGDQPQHF
CDR3 DNA: TGCGCCAGCAGCCAGTTCGGGGATCAGCCCCAGCATTTT
V gene: TRBV5-1
clone size: NA
J gene: TRBJ1-5
CDR3 length: 13
D gene: NA

CDR3 protein: CASSLQGDTEAFF
CDR3 DNA: TGTGCCAGTAGCCTTCAGGGGGACACTGAAGCTTTCTTT
V gene: TRBV19
clone size: few
J gene: TRBJ1-1
CDR3 length: 13
D gene: TRBD1

CDR3 protein: CASSWGTADSYEQYF
CDR3 DNA: TGCGCCAGCAGCTGGGGGACAGCCGACTCCTACGAGCAGTACTTC
V gene: TRBV5-1
clone size: NA
J gene: TRBJ2-7
CDR3 length: 15
D gene: TRBD1

CDR3 protein: CASSEVRASEQYF
CDR3 DNA: TGTGCCAGCAGTGAAGTGAGAGCCTCCGAGCAGTACTTC
V gene: TRBV6-1
clone size: NA
J gene: TRBJ2-7
CDR3 length: 13
D gene: NA

CDR3 protein: CASSPGLAGDNEQFF
CDR3 DNA: TGCGCCAGCAGCCCGGGACTAGCGGGGGACAATGAGCAGTTCTTC
V gene: TRBV5-1
clone size: NA
J gene: TRBJ2-1
CDR3 length: 15
D gene: TRBD2

CDR3 protein: CASSPRMTGNNSPLHF
CDR3 DNA: TGTGCCAGCAGCCCCCGAATGACAGGAAATAATTCACCCCTCCACTTT
V gene: TRBV9
clone size: NA
J gene: TRBJ1-6
CDR3 length: 16
D gene: NA

CDR3 protein: CASSFGQSTGGTQYF
CDR3 DNA: TGTGCCAGCAGTTTTGGACAGTCAACGGGGGGGACCCAGTACTTC
V gene: TRBV27
clone size: NA
J gene: TRBJ2-5
CDR3 length: 15
D gene: NA

CDR3 protein: CATSDSPGQGADTQYF
CDR3 DNA: TGTGCCACCAGTGATTCGCCGGGACAGGGGGCAGATACGCAGTATTTT
V gene: TRBV24-1
clone size: NA
J gene: TRBJ2-3
CDR3 length: 16
D gene: TRBD1

CDR3 protein: CASSPSGTMNTEAFF
CDR3 DNA: TGTGCCAGCAGCCCTAGTGGGACAATGAACACTGAAGCTTTCTTT
V gene: TRBV9
clone size: NA
J gene: TRBJ1-1
CDR3 length: 15
D gene: NA

CDR3 protein: CASSPDRFNQPQHF
CDR3 DNA: TGTGCCAGTAGTCCCGACAGGTTCAATCAGCCCCAGCATTTT
V gene: TRBV19
clone size: NA
J gene: TRBJ1-5
CDR3 length: 14
D gene: NA

CDR3 protein: CAISEGSLGTSLGDTQYF
CDR3 DNA: TGTGCCATCAGTGAAGGATCCTTAGGGACTAGCTTGGGAGATACGCAGTATTTT
V gene: TRBV10-3
clone size: once
J gene: TRBJ2-3
CDR3 length: 18
D gene: TRBD2

CDR3 protein: CASSLVGGLDTGELFF
CDR3 DNA: TGTGCCAGCAGCTTAGTAGGCGGGCTCGACACCGGGGAGCTGTTTTTT
V gene: TRBV7-6
clone size: NA
J gene: TRBJ2-2
CDR3 length: 16
D gene: NA

CDR3 protein: CASSEDSLAVMNTEAFF
CDR3 DNA: TGCGCCAGCAGCGAAGACAGCCTAGCGGTTATGAACACTGAAGCTTTCTTT
V gene: TRBV10-1
clone size: once
J gene: TRBJ1-1
CDR3 length: 17
D gene: NA

CDR3 protein: CAPVKVGGRSNQPQHF
CDR3 DNA: TGTGCCCCAGTGAAGGTAGGGGGCAGGAGCAATCAGCCCCAGCATTTT
V gene: TRBV25-1
clone size: few
J gene: TRBJ1-5
CDR3 length: 16
D gene: TRBD1

CDR3 protein: CASSPDRDSYEQYF
CDR3 DNA: TGTGCCAGCAGCCCAGACAGGGACTCCTACGAGCAGTACTTC
V gene: TRBV7-9
clone size: NA
J gene: TRBJ2-7
CDR3 length: 14
D gene: TRBD1

CDR3 protein: CASSLGLAGSDTQYF
CDR3 DNA: TGTGCCAGCAGCTTAGGACTAGCGGGCTCAGATACGCAGTATTTT
V gene: TRBV7-3
clone size: NA
J gene: TRBJ2-3
CDR3 length: 15
D gene: TRBD2

CDR3 protein: CASSQTGAGQPQHF
CDR3 DNA: TGTGCCAGCAGTCAAACAGGGGCTGGACAGCCCCAGCATTTT
V gene: TRBV6-5
clone size: NA
J gene: TRBJ1-5
CDR3 length: 14
D gene: TRBD1

CDR3 protein: CASSDVRGSSYNEQFF
CDR3 DNA: TGTGCCAGCAGTGACGTGCGGGGGAGCTCCTACAATGAGCAGTTCTTC
V gene: TRBV6-4
clone size: NA
J gene: TRBJ2-1
CDR3 length: 16
D gene: TRBD2

CDR3 protein: CATSDSGPGGLETQYF
CDR3 DNA: TGTGCCACCAGTGATTCGGGGCCAGGGGGCTTAGAGACCCAGTACTTC
V gene: TRBV24-1
clone size: NA
J gene: TRBJ2-5
CDR3 length: 16
D gene: TRBD1

CDR3 protein: CASSQDWRGQETQYF
CDR3 DNA: TGTGCCAGCAGCCAAGATTGGCGGGGCCAAGAGACCCAGTACTTC
V gene: TRBV3-1/TRBV3-2
clone size: NA
J gene: TRBJ2-5
CDR3 length: 15
D gene: NA

CDR3 protein: CASSFKLTDYEQYF
CDR3 DNA: TGTGCCAGCAGTTTCAAGTTGACAGACTACGAGCAGTACTTC
V gene: TRBV28
clone size: few
J gene: TRBJ2-7
CDR3 length: 14
D gene: NA

CDR3 protein: CASSPPTGGLANEQFF
CDR3 DNA: TGTGCCAGCTCACCACCGACGGGGGGGCTGGCCAATGAGCAGTTCTTC
V gene: TRBV18
clone size: NA
J gene: TRBJ2-1
CDR3 length: 16
D gene: TRBD2

CDR3 protein: CASSRRQGTEAFF
CDR3 DNA: TGTGCCAGTAGTCGCCGGCAGGGGACTGAAGCTTTCTTT
V gene: TRBV19
clone size: NA
J gene: TRBJ1-1
CDR3 length: 13
D gene: NA

CDR3 protein: CASSSNYLPFTGPSYEQYF
CDR3 DNA: TGTGCCAGCAGTTCAAATTATCTCCCCTTTACAGGACCCTCCTACGAGCAGTACTTC
V gene: TRBV28
clone size: NA
J gene: TRBJ2-7
CDR3 length: 19
D gene: NA